The present entry profiles one TCR beta chain with its context. In the original analysis: By means of reference gene primer amplification, nucleated cell counts were estimated. Produced via immunoSEQ multiplex PCR; TCRdb's table is partial and in-frame only. The V and J calls and the clone size are those of that table, but D and trimming were determined from the DNA. Among hundreds of thousands of clones, around 89% were seen once, and the ten largest hold approximately 3%. Participants came from fewer than 25 US areas, aged about 18 to 95 years. Donors were grouped by their self-reported clinical history. The data were obtained in a study of blood T cell repertoires in COVID-19. Study context: Spain, Italy and the United States supplied samples that represented acute and convalescent COVID-19.

This CDR3 is built from 14 residues. Trimming took 1 base from V and 4 from J; bases not matched to a gene: 5. Germline values: CDR1 SGHRS, CDR2 YFSETQ. The chain links TRBV5-1 to TRBJ2-7; 7 bases map to TRBD1. This TCR was recovered from a woman aged 45-59 years who had recovered from COVID-19. Sample: PBMCs or T cells enriched from blood (not recorded which). CDR3 sequence: CASSLRQGDYEQYF. The CDR3 nucleotides are TGCGCCAGCAGCTTGCGGCAGGGGGATTACGAGCAGTACTTC. Full variable domain (remainder filled in from reference TRBV5-1 and TRBJ2-7): KAGVTQTPRYLIKTRGQQVTLSCSPISGHRSVSWYQQTPGQGLQFLFEYFSETQRNKGNFPGRFSGRQFSNSRSEMNVSTLELGDSALYLCASSLRQGDYEQYFGPGTRLTVT.